This TCR beta chain was found in a study of spatial heterogeneity in lung cancer. Findings and limits, study-wide: Ubiquitous expanded tumor TCRs were seen in blood more at resection than at follow-up.

V lost 4 bases, J lost 8 bases, and 6 bases stayed unmatched. This CDR3 contains 14 residues. Germline CDR1 reads MRHNA; CDR2 reads SNTAGT. TCRdb redid the calling of the 5' RACE reads with MiXCR, one entry per CDR3 protein. This table has 20,000 to 25,000 distinct CDR3 sequences, 5.5% to 7.5% appearing once. Time point denoted: sample taken at primary tumor resection. The donor group consisted of approximately 77 patients who had untreated, early-stage non-small cell lung cancer. Whole RNA from tumor, nontumor lung or frozen PBMC was sequenced unsorted. This clonotype turned up a few times. No antigen is known for it.

This receptor was identified in a male donor with early-stage non-small cell lung cancer. The chain links TRBV6-4 to TRBJ2-1; 9 nucleotides agree with TRBD1. This material consisted of PBMCs, taken at surgery. CDR3: CASSVGQGSDEQFF. CDR3 bases: TGTGCCAGCAGTGTTGGACAGGGGTCTGATGAGCAGTTCTTC.